Following are 3 T cell receptor beta chains from one sample sequenced in a study of T cell repertoires in ileal Crohn's disease. As for time point: inflamed ileum from the surgical specimen. Method: immunoSEQ multiplex PCR; TCRdb's copy keeps in-frame clones and lacks some. The repertoire has roughly 16,000 clones, 80% to 95% of them found once; the top ten carry 7.1%. Sequenced sample: ileal tissue. All receptors derive from an adult with Crohn's disease.

The V and J genes are TRBV6-5 and TRBJ1-1, with D unclear. This CDR3 spans 11 amino acids. V dropped 6 bases and J dropped 1 base, with 3 bases sitting between them. Germline V gives CDR1 MNHEY, CDR2 SVGAGI. This chain's CDR3 is CASRTNTEAFF. For the CDR3, the DNA is TGTGCCAGCAGGACGAACACTGAAGCTTTCTTT.

V and J are TRBV11-1 and TRBJ2-2; a possible D gene is TRBD1 (6 bases). The CDR3 has 15 residues. CDR1 is SGHAT and CDR2 is FQDESV in the germline V gene (reference sequence). V lost 5 bases and J lost 1, with 11 bases in between. In DNA form, the CDR3 reads TGTGCCAGCAGCCCAGGGGCGGTGAACACCGGGGAGCTGTTTTTT. It translates to CASSPGAVNTGELFF.

The chain recombines TRBV19 with TRBJ1-2, with D maybe TRBD1 (5 bases). The length of the CDR3 is 13 residues. Trimming removed 4 bases at V and 5 bases at J, with 11 bases between. CDR1 and CDR2 (germline): LNHDA, SQIVND (reference sequence). In nucleotides, the CDR3 is TGTGCCAGTAGTAAACAGGAAGGGTATGGCTACACCTTC. It encodes CASSKQEGYGYTF.